The subject of this entry is one T cell receptor beta chain. This CDR3 spans 15 amino acids. V lost 2 bases to trimming and J lost 6 bases; unmatched junction nucleotides: 8. The germline gives CDR1 GTSNPN, CDR2 SVGIG (reference sequence). The data were obtained in a study of blood T cell repertoires in COVID-19. Libraries were prepared by immunoSEQ multiplex PCR; TCRdb keeps only in-frame clonotypes and omits some of them. The sample has 300,000 to 400,000 clones; roughly 87% are singletons. The sample consisted of peripheral blood. The chain joins TRBV30 to TRBJ2-2; 8 bases fit TRBD1. The sequence derives from a man aged 30-40 years with COVID-19, enrolled during active disease. This chain's CDR3 is CAWSPRTGLAGELFF. CDR3 DNA sequence: TGTGCCTGGAGTCCCCGGACAGGGCTCGCCGGGGAGCTGTTTTTT.